The 22 T cell receptor beta chains presented below share a single source sample, sequenced in a study of PD-1 blockade in mismatch repair-deficient tumors. Only in-frame clones appear in the TCRdb table, and some are missing; sequencing was by immunoSEQ multiplex PCR. The sample lists about 84,000 clones, approximately 81% seen once, with 2.6% in the top ten. The source was peripheral blood, collected 12 weeks after starting pembrolizumab. The receptor source for this set is an adult with mismatch repair-deficient cancer.

The chain has TRBV6-1 and TRBJ2-2; 9 positions agree with TRBD1. Germline V gene data show CDR1 as MNHNS and CDR2 as SASEGT. The CDR3 loop spans 15 amino acids. With V trimmed by 4 bases and J by 3 bases, 3 bases remained unmatched. The CDR3 DNA reads as TGTGCCAGCAGTGCAAGACAGGGGGACACCGGGGAGCTGTTTTTT. Protein sequence: CASSARQGDTGELFF.

This chain links TRBV18 with TRBJ1-1; 7 bases are a match to TRBD1. V shed 3 bases and J 2 bases; nucleotides not matched to a gene: 6. The CDR3 totals 15 residues. Germline V gene lookup returns CDR1 KGHSH and CDR2 LQKENI. CDR3 sequence (DNA): TGTGCCAGCTCACCGACGACAGGGACAAACACTGAAGCTTTCTTT. As protein: CASSPTTGTNTEAFF. The entire variable domain, with the rest obtained from reference TRBV18 and TRBJ1-1, is as follows: NAGVMQNPRHLVRRRGQEARLRCSPMKGHSHVYWYRQLPEEGLKFMVYLQKENIIDESGMPKERFSAEFPKEGPSILRIQQVVRGDSAAYFCASSPTTGTNTEAFFGQGTRLTVV.

This clone occurred once. The J gene is TRBJ2-7, the V gene TRBV7-9, with D possibly TRBD1 on 5 matching bases. The CDR3 loop spans 16 amino acids. With 0 bases removed from V and 3 bases from J, the gap between germline ends came to 15 bases. Looked up from germline, CDR1 is SEHNR and CDR2 is FQNEAQ (reference sequence). The CDR3 DNA is TGTGCCAGCAGCTTAGCATCCGACAGTTCGGACTACGAGCAGTACTTC. This sequence encodes CASSLASDSSDYEQYF. Variable domain in full (rest from reference TRBV7-9 and TRBJ2-7): DTGVSQNPRHKITKRGQNVTFRCDPISEHNRLYWYRQTLGQGPEFLTYFQNEAQLEKSRLLSDRFSAERPKGSFSTLEIQRTEQGDSAMYLCASSLASDSSDYEQYFGPGTRLTVT.

The rearrangement joins TRBV5-6 to TRBJ2-3; D is unresolved. CDR1 and CDR2 (germline): SGHDT, YYEEEE. The V end was cut by 1 base, the J end by 3 bases, with 12 bases between. This CDR3 contains 15 residues. The CDR3 loop reads CASSLLGKGTDTQYF. The CDR3 coding sequence is TGTGCCAGCAGCTTGTTAGGGAAAGGGACAGATACGCAGTATTTT.

The chain carries TRBV15 and TRBJ2-1, with TRBD2 matching 7 bases. This CDR3 comprises 14 residues. Unmatched junction bases numbered 6, after V lost 1 base and J lost 9 bases. Looked up from germline, CDR1 is LNHNV and CDR2 is YYDKDF (reference sequence). This CDR3 is CATSRGGGSREQFF. Here the CDR3 DNA reads TGTGCCACCAGCAGAGGGGGCGGGAGCCGTGAGCAGTTCTTC. The full variable domain, in which reference TRBV15 and TRBJ2-1 provide the parts outside the CDR3, is DAMVIQNPRYQVTQFGKPVTLSCSQTLNHNVMYWYQQKSSQAPKLLFHYYDKDFNNEADTPDNFQSRRPNTSFCFLDIRSPGLGDTAMYLCATSRGGGSREQFFGPGTRLTVL.

The rearrangement joins TRBV5-1 to TRBJ2-6; no definite D call. V was cut by 4 bases and J by 0 bases, with 14 bases left in between. The CDR3 has 17 residues. Germline V lookup: CDR1 SGHRS, CDR2 YFSETQ. The CDR3 region has the DNA TGCGCCAGCAGCCCCATACCGACGGCCTCTGGGGCCAACGTCCTGACTTTC. Translating it yields CASSPIPTASGANVLTF.

This clone was counted a single time. The chain joins TRBV27 to TRBJ2-6, with 7 positions matching TRBD2. The germline CDR1 and CDR2 sequences are MNHEY and SMNVEV (reference sequence). There are 16 residues in the CDR3. V lost 3 bases, J lost 0 bases, and 2 bases stayed unmatched. The CDR3 spells CASSLGGISGANVLTF. The CDR3 bases are TGTGCCAGCAGTTTGGGGGGGATCTCTGGGGCCAACGTCCTGACTTTC.

The V call is TRBV9, the J call TRBJ2-1; tentatively, D is TRBD1 (6 bases). CDR3 length: 14 amino acids. The V end was cut by 0 bases, the J end by 7 bases, with 11 bases between. The V gene's germline CDR1 is SGDLS and CDR2 YYNGEE. Written as DNA, the CDR3 is TGTGCCAGCAGCGTAGACAGGGCGAGTAATGAGCAGTTCTTC. It is translated as CASSVDRASNEQFF.

This chain links TRBV12-5 with TRBJ1-5; 9 bases line up with TRBD1. Germline values: CDR1 LGHNT, CDR2 FRNRAP. Trimming at V came to 1 base and at J to 5 bases, leaving 3 bases not matched to a gene. The CDR3 extends over 15 amino acids. As DNA, the CDR3 is TGTGCTAGTGGTTTGGGACAGGGGGTCTATCAGCCCCAGCATTTT. Residues: CASGLGQGVYQPQHF.

V gene TRBV29-1 combines with J gene TRBJ2-3; 10 bases agree with TRBD1. CDR1 is SQVTM and CDR2 is ANQGSEA in the germline V gene. V lost 7 bases, J lost 2 bases, and 6 bases stayed unmatched. This CDR3 is built from 14 residues. The CDR3 protein is CSGGQGVVTDTQYF. CDR3 nucleotide sequence: TGCAGCGGCGGACAGGGGGTTGTCACAGATACGCAGTATTTT.

V usage is TRBV29-1 and J usage is TRBJ2-7, with TRBD1 matching 9 bases. The V gene end was trimmed by 6 bases and the J gene end by 1 base; junction bases not matched to a gene: 7. Germline assignment: CDR1 SQVTM and CDR2 ANQGSEA. The CDR3 is 14 residues long. The DNA for the CDR3 is TGCAGCGTAGTGACGACAGGGGGTTCCTACGAGCAGTACTTC. This gives the protein CSVVTTGGSYEQYF.

There are a few counts of this clone. The chain joins TRBV4-3 to TRBJ2-7, with 8 nucleotides matching TRBD2. Germline loops: CDR1 LGHNA, CDR2 YSLEER. The CDR3 loop spans 13 amino acids. V lost 2 bases and J lost 5; bases outside the gene matches: 2. CDR3 amino acids: CASSQQRGNEQYF. The CDR3 bases are TGCGCCAGCAGCCAACAGCGGGGGAACGAGCAGTACTTC.

The chain recombines TRBV5-6 with TRBJ2-5; unclear D gene. The CDR3 spans 14 residues. V was cut by 4 bases and J by 1 base, with 11 bases left in between. The V gene's germline CDR1 is SGHDT and CDR2 YYEEEE. This CDR3 is CASSQLRVQETQYF. CDR3 sequence (DNA): TGTGCCAGCAGCCAACTCCGGGTCCAAGAGACCCAGTACTTC.

J is TRBJ2-5 and V is TRBV6-5; 8 bases are shared with TRBD2. This CDR3 comprises 15 residues. Germline V gene lookup returns CDR1 MNHEY and CDR2 SVGAGI. The J segment lost 0 bases and the V segment lost 5 bases, leaving 5 bases of the junction unmatched. This CDR3 reads CASSMRGAYQETQYF. DNA for the CDR3: TGTGCCAGCAGTATGCGGGGGGCGTACCAAGAGACCCAGTACTTC.

The chain joins TRBV4-1 to TRBJ2-3; 11 positions agree with TRBD2. Germline assignment: CDR1 MGHRA and CDR2 YSYEKL. V lost 3 bases, J lost 6 bases, and 14 bases stayed unmatched. The CDR3 is 18 amino acids. This chain's CDR3 is CASSHLIAHSGREDTQYF. CDR3 bases: TGCGCCAGCAGCCACCTAATAGCACATAGCGGGAGGGAGGATACGCAGTATTTT.

The rearrangement uses TRBV4-1 and TRBJ1-2; D gene uncertain. Trimming removed 0 bases at V and 5 bases at J, with 19 bases between. The CDR3 has 17 amino acids. Germline loops: CDR1 MGHRA, CDR2 YSYEKL. The CDR3, as DNA: TGCGCCAGCAGCCAAGAGGGCGCCAAGCCGGTATATTATGGCTACACCTTC. It translates to CASSQEGAKPVYYGYTF.

The CDR3 DNA reads as TGTGCCAGCAGTTACACTAGCAACTCCTACGAGCAGTACTTC. This gives the protein CASSYTSNSYEQYF. The V and J genes are TRBV6-6 and TRBJ2-7; possible D gene TRBD2, 6 bases. The V gene lost 2 bases and the J gene lost 0 bases, with 8 bases spanning the gap. Germline V lookup: CDR1 MNHNY, CDR2 SVGAGI (reference sequence). The CDR3 sequence is 14 residues long.

The chain combines TRBV5-4 with TRBJ2-1, with TRBD2 matching 7 bases. V gave up 5 bases and J gave up 5 bases; unmatched junction bases: 16. Germline V gives CDR1 SGHNT, CDR2 YYREEE (reference sequence). CDR3 length equals 17 residues. The CDR3 bases are TGTGCCAGCAGTTCCTGGGCCAGCGGGATTGGAAACAATGAGCAGTTCTTC. Its translation: CASSSWASGIGNNEQFF. The whole variable domain, filled in from reference TRBV5-4 and TRBJ2-1, reads ETGVTQSPTHLIKTRGQQVTLRCSSQSGHNTVSWYQQALGQGPQFIFQYYREEENGRGNFPPRFSGLQFPNYSSELNVNALELDDSALYLCASSSWASGIGNNEQFFGPGTRLTVL.

V is TRBV7-3 and J is TRBJ1-1, with unresolved D. The CDR3 is 16 amino acids. Germline assignment: CDR1 SGHTA and CDR2 FQGTGA. V lost 1 base to trimming and J lost 3 bases, with 15 bases between them. CDR3 residues: CASSLREPKRYTEAFF. In DNA form, the CDR3 reads TGTGCCAGCAGCTTAAGGGAGCCGAAGCGATACACTGAAGCTTTCTTT. Using reference TRBV7-3 and TRBJ1-1 for the parts outside the CDR3, the full variable domain is GAGVSQTPSNKVTEKGKYVELRCDPISGHTALYWYRQSLGQGPEFLIYFQGTGAADDSGLPNDRFFAVRPEGSVSTLKIQRTERGDSAVYLCASSLREPKRYTEAFFGQGTRLTVV.

The chain uses TRBV5-1 and TRBJ2-1; D uncertain. Germline CDR1 is SGHRS and CDR2 is YFSETQ. The CDR3 sequence is 16 residues long. V was clipped by 0 bases and J by 0 bases, with 10 bases between them. The CDR3 loop reads CASSLDGSPSYNEQFF. DNA of the CDR3: TGCGCCAGCAGCTTGGACGGATCGCCCTCCTACAATGAGCAGTTCTTC.

The chain links TRBV11-2 to TRBJ1-4; 8 nucleotides line up with TRBD1. The V and J ends lost 4 bases and 1 base, in that order; junction bases with no gene match: 8. The CDR3 totals 17 residues. Germline CDR1 is SGHAT and CDR2 is FQNNGV. The CDR3 loop reads CASSSGQGGGTNEKLFF. As DNA, the CDR3 is TGTGCCAGCAGCTCTGGACAGGGAGGGGGAACTAATGAAAAACTGTTTTTT.

This rearrangement joins TRBV5-1 to TRBJ2-1, with D maybe TRBD2 (6 bases). Deletions cut 2 bases from V and 0 bases from J, with 12 bases between. Germline assignment: CDR1 SGHRS and CDR2 YFSETQ. The CDR3 runs 16 residues. CDR3: CASSLLALGSYNEQFF. CDR3 nucleotide sequence: TGCGCCAGCAGCTTACTAGCTCTGGGCTCCTACAATGAGCAGTTCTTC.